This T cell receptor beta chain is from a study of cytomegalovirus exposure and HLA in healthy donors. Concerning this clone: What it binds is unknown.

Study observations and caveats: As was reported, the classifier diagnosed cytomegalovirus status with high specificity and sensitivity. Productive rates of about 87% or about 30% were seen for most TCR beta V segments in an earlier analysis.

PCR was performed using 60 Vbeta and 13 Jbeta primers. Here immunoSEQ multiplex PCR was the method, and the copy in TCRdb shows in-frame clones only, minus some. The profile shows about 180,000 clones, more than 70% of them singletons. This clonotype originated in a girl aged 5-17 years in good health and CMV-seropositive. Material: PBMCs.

CDR3 in amino acids: CASSQELAGSYEQYF. CDR3 DNA sequence: TGCGCCAGCAGCCAAGAGCTAGCGGGGTCCTACGAGCAGTACTTC. The rearrangement joins TRBV4-3 to TRBJ2-7, with 9 bases identical to TRBD2. The CDR3 is 15 residues long. With V trimmed by 0 bases and J by 1 base, 1 base remained unmatched. The germline V gene encodes CDR1 LGHNA and CDR2 YSLEER.